This T cell receptor beta chain came from a study of blood T cells in healthy people across ages. This CDR3 has 14 amino acids. J gave up 9 bases and V 3 bases, and 3 bases lay outside the gene matches. Germline-derived CDR1 and CDR2 are SGHAT and FQDESV (reference sequence). A note on this clonotype: Its antigen is currently unknown.

Study conclusions and caveats: Expanded clonotype shifts may have been confounded, as the donors had an unknown CMV status. Higher diversity, along with more naive CD4+ cells, distinguished long-lived donors from aged donors.

PCR was performed a second time for about 7 to 11 cycles using a sample-barcoded 5' primer and a J-beta primer mix. TCRdb reprocessed the 5' RACE reads with MiXCR, giving one entry per CDR3 protein. The repertoire holds 1.6 million or so distinct CDR3 sequences, with about 35% as singletons. The J gene is TRBJ1-6, the V gene TRBV11-1, with 9 bases aligning to TRBD1. The sample comprised blood. The receptor's source is a young woman in good health. The CDR3 DNA sequence: TGTGCCAGCAGCTTCGGACAGGGGAGTTCACCCCTCCACTTT. Its protein is CASSFGQGSSPLHF.